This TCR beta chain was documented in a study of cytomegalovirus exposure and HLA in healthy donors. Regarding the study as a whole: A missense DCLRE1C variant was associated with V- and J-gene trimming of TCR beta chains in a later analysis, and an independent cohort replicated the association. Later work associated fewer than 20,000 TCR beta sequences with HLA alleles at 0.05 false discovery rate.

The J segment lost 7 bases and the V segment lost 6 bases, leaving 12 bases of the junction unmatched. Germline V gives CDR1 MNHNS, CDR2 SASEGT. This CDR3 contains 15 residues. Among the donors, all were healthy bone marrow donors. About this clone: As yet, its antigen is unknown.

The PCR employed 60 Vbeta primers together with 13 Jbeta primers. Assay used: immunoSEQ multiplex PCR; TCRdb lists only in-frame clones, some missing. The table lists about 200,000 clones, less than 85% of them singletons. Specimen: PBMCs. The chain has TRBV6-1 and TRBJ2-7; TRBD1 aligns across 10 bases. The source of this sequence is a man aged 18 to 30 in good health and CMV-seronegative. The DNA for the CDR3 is TGTGCCAGCAGGTCCGCCGGGACAGGGGCTCATGAGCAGTACTTC. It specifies CASRSAGTGAHEQYF.